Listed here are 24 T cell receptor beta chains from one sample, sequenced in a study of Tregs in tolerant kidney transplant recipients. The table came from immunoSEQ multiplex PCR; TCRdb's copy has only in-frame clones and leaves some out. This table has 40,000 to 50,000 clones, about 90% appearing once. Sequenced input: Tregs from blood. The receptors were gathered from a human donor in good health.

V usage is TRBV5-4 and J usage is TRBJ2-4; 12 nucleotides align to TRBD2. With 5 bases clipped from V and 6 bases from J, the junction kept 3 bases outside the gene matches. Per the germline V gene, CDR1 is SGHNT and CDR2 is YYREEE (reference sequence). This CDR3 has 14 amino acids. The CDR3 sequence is CASSSTSGRNIQYF. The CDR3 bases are TGTGCCAGCAGTTCGACTAGCGGGAGAAACATTCAGTACTTC.

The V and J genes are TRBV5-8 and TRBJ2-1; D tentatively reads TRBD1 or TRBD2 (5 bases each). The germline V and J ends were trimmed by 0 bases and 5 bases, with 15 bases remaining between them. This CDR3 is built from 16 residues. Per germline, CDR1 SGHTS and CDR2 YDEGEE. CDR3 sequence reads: CASSLVGDEGDNEQFF. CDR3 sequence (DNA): TGTGCCAGCAGCTTGGTGGGGGACGAAGGAGACAATGAGCAGTTCTTC.

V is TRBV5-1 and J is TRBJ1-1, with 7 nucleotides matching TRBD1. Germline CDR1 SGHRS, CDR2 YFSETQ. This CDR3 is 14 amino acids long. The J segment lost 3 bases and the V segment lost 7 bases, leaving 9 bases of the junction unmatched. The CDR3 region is CASGEQGLDTEAFF. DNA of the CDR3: TGCGCCAGCGGCGAACAGGGGTTGGACACTGAAGCTTTCTTT.

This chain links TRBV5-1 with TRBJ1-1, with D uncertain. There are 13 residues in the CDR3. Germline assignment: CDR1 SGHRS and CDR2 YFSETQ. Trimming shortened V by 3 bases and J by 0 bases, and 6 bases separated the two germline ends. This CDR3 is CASSWQMNTEAFF. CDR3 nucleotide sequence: TGCGCCAGCAGCTGGCAGATGAACACTGAAGCTTTCTTT.

The CDR3: CASSFGTRGAYEQYF. In nucleotides, the CDR3 is TGTGCCAGCAGCTTTGGTACGCGAGGGGCCTACGAGCAGTACTTC. The chain has TRBV7-2 and TRBJ2-7; the D gene could be TRBD1 or TRBD2 (5 bases each). The germline V gene has CDR1 SGHTA and CDR2 FQGNSA. CDR3 length equals 15 residues. V was pared by 3 bases and J by 2 bases, with 14 bases between. Variable domain in full (rest from reference TRBV7-2 and TRBJ2-7): GAGVSQSPSNKVTEKGKDVELRCDPISGHTALYWYRQSLGQGLEFLIYFQGNSAPDKSGLPSDRFSAERTGGSVSTLTIQRTQQEDSAVYLCASSFGTRGAYEQYFGPGTRLTVT.

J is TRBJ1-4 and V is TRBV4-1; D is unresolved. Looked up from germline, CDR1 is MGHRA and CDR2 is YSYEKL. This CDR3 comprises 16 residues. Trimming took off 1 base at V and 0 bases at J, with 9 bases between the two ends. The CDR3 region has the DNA TGCGCCAGCAGCCAAGCACTAGCAACAACTAATGAAAAACTGTTTTTT. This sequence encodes CASSQALATTNEKLFF.

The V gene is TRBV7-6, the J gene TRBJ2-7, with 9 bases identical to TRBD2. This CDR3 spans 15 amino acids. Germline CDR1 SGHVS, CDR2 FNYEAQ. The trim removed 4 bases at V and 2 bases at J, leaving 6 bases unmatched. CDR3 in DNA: TGTGCCAGCAGCTCCGGACTAGCGAGAACCTACGAGCAGTACTTC. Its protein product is CASSSGLARTYEQYF.

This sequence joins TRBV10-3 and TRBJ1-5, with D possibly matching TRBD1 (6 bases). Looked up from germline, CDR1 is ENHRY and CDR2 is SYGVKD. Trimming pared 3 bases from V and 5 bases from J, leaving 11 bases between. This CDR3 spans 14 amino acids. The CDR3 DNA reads TGTGCCATCAGTGAAGGGGGGACGTATCAGCCCCAGCATTTT. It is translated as CAISEGGTYQPQHF.

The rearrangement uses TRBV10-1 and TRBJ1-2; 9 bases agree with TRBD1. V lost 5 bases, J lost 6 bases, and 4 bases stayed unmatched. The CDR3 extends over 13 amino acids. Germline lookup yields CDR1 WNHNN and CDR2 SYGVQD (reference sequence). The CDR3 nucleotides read TGCGCCAGCAGTCCAGGGACAGGGAATGGCTACACCTTC. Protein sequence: CASSPGTGNGYTF.

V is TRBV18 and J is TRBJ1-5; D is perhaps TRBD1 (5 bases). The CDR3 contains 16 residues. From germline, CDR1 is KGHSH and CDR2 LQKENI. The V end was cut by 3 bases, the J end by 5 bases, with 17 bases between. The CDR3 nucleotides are TGTGCCAGCTCACCGGTGGGCCGGGGCTTGGATCAGCCCCAGCATTTT. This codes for CASSPVGRGLDQPQHF.

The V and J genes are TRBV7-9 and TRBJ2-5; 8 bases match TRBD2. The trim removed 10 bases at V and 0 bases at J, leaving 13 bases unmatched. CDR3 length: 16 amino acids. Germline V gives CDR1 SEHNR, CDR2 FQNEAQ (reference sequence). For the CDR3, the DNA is TGTGCCATCCCCCGACTAGCGAGAGACGACCAAGAGACCCAGTACTTC. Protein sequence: CAIPRLARDDQETQYF.

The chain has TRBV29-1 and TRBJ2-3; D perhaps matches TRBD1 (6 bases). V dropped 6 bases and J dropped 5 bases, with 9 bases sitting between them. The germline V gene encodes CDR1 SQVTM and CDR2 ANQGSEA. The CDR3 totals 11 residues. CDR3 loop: CSVGQLDTQYF. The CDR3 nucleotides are TGCAGCGTAGGACAGCTAGATACGCAGTATTTT.

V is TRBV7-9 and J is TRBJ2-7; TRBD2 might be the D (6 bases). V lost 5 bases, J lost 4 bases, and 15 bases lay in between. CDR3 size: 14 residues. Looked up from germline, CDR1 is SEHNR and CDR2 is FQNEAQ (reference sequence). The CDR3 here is CASSGGAGSYEQYF. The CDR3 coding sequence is TGTGCCAGCAGCGGGGGAGCGGGTTCTTACGAGCAGTACTTC.

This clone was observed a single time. CDR3 in DNA: TGCGCCAGCAGCCTGTGGGAGTACGAGCAGTACTTC. Protein: CASSLWEYEQYF. The chain carries TRBV5-1 and TRBJ2-7; D might be TRBD2 (5 bases). Trimming shortened V by 4 bases and J by 4 bases, and 9 bases separated the two germline ends. The CDR3 is 12 amino acids. CDR1 and CDR2 (germline): SGHRS, YFSETQ.

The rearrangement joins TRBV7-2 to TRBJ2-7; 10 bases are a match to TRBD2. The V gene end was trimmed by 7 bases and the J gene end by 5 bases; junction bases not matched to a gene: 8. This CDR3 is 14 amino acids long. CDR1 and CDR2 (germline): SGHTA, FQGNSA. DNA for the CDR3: TGTGCCAGCAACAAACTAGCGGGACCCAACGAGCAGTACTTC. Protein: CASNKLAGPNEQYF. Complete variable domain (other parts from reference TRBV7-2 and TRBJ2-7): GAGVSQSPSNKVTEKGKDVELRCDPISGHTALYWYRQSLGQGLEFLIYFQGNSAPDKSGLPSDRFSAERTGGSVSTLTIQRTQQEDSAVYLCASNKLAGPNEQYFGPGTRLTVT.

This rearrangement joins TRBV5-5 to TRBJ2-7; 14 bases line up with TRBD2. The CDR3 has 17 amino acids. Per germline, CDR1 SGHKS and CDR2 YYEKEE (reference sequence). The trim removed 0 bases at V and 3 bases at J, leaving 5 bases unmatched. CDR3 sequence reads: CASSLAGTSGGYYEQYF. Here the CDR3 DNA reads TGTGCCAGCAGCTTGGCCGGGACTAGCGGGGGCTACTACGAGCAGTACTTC.

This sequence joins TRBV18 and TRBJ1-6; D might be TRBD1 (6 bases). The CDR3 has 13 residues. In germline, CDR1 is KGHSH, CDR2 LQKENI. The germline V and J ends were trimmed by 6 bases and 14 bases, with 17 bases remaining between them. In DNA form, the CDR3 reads TGTGCCAGCTCTCTCCGGGACAATTTATCCCTCCACTTT. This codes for CASSLRDNLSLHF.

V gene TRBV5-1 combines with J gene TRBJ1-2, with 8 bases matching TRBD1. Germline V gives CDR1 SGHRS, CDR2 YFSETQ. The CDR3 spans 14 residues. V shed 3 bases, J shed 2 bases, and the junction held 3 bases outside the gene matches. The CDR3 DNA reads TGCGCCAGCAGCTGGGGGGACAGGAACTATGGCTACACCTTC. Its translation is CASSWGDRNYGYTF. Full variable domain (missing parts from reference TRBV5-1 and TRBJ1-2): KAGVTQTPRYLIKTRGQQVTLSCSPISGHRSVSWYQQTPGQGLQFLFEYFSETQRNKGNFPGRFSGRQFSNSRSEMNVSTLELGDSALYLCASSWGDRNYGYTFGSGTRLTVV.

The CDR3 is CASSLGRDRVQGEQFF. CDR3 nucleotides: TGTGCCAGCAGCCTGGGGCGGGACAGGGTACAGGGTGAGCAGTTCTTC. The gene calls are TRBV11-2 and TRBJ2-1; 9 bases fit TRBD1. The V gene's germline CDR1 is SGHAT and CDR2 FQNNGV. V lost 5 bases, J lost 9 bases, and 14 bases stayed unmatched. The CDR3 has 16 amino acids.

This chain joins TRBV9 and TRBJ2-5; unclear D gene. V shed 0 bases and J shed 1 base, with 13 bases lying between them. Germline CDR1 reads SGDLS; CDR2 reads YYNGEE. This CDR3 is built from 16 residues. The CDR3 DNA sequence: TGTGCCAGCAGCGTAGTGTCAGGTTGGGGCCAAGAGACCCAGTACTTC. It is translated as CASSVVSGWGQETQYF.

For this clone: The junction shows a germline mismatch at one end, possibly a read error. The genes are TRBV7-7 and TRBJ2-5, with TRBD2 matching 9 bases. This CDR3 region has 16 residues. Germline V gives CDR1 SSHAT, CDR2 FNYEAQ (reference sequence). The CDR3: CASSLVAGGPYETQYF. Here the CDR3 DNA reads TGTGCTAGCAGCTTAGTGGCGGGGGGGCCGTACGAGACCCAGTACTTC.

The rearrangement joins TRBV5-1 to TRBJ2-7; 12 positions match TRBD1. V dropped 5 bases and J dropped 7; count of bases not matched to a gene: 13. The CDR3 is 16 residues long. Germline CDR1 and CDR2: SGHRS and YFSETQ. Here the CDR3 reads CASRHNPGQGAGEQYF. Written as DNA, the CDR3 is TGCGCCAGCAGACATAATCCGGGACAGGGGGCAGGGGAGCAGTACTTC.

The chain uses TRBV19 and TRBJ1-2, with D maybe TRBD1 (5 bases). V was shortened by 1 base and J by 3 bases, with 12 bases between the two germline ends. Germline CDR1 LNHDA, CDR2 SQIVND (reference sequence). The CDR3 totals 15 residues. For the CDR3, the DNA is TGTGCCAGTAGTATAGGGGGGAATGCTCACTATGGCTACACCTTC. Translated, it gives CASSIGGNAHYGYTF.

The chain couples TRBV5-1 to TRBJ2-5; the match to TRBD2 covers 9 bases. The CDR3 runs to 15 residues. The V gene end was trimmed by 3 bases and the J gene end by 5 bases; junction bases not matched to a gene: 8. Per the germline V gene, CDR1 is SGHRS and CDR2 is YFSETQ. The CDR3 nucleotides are TGCGCCAGCAGCTCCCCAGCGGGGGGCGGCGAGACCCAGTACTTC. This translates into CASSSPAGGGETQYF.